The 9 T cell receptor beta chains reported below all come from one sample, sequenced in a study of cytomegalovirus exposure and HLA in healthy donors. Researchers ran the PCR with 60 Vbeta and 13 Jbeta primers. Profiling relied on immunoSEQ multiplex PCR, and the TCRdb table lists in-frame clones only, not all of them. Here the sample spans approximately 44,000 clones, roughly 60% being singletons. Sequenced: PBMCs. All receptors derive from a human donor in good health.

This chain connects TRBV4-1 to TRBJ1-2, with 11 bases matching TRBD1. Germline CDR1 and CDR2: MGHRA and YSYEKL. Unmatched junction bases numbered 1, after V lost 1 base and J lost 6 bases. CDR3 length: 14 residues. The chain's CDR3 is CASSQAGQGDGYTF. In nucleotides, the CDR3 is TGCGCCAGCAGCCAAGCGGGACAGGGGGATGGCTACACCTTC.

This sequence joins TRBV6-5 and TRBJ1-1; D ambiguous. Trimming took off 8 bases at V and 7 bases at J, with 11 bases between the two ends. Germline V gene data show CDR1 as MNHEY and CDR2 as SVGAGI. The CDR3 runs to 11 residues. The CDR3 bases are TGTGCCAGCGGGCGGGGTATTGAAGCTTTCTTT. It codes for CASGRGIEAFF.

V usage is TRBV7-7 and J usage is TRBJ2-1; D is perhaps TRBD1 (6 bases). The V and J ends lost 0 bases and 6 bases respectively, with 6 bases between them. The CDR3 sequence is 13 residues long. Germline V gene lookup returns CDR1 SSHAT and CDR2 FNYEAQ (reference sequence). The CDR3 is CASSLAGGNEQFF. Written as DNA, the CDR3 is TGTGCCAGCAGCTTAGCAGGGGGCAATGAGCAGTTCTTC.

Only a few counts were recorded for this clone. The CDR3 is CASTPRGRGLTEAFF. Here the CDR3 DNA reads TGTGCCAGCACCCCTCGTGGCAGGGGGCTGACTGAAGCTTTCTTT. This chain uses TRBV7-9 with TRBJ1-1; 8 positions match TRBD1. J was trimmed by 5 bases and V by 7 bases; bases with no gene match: 12. The CDR3 has 15 amino acids. Per germline, CDR1 SEHNR and CDR2 FQNEAQ (reference sequence).

This clone has a handful of counts. The chain links TRBV7-9 to TRBJ2-5; weak D call: TRBD2 (7 bases). The CDR3 consists of 16 residues. Germline V lookup: CDR1 SEHNR, CDR2 FQNEAQ (reference sequence). The V gene lost 2 bases and the J gene lost 4 bases, with 17 bases spanning the gap. The CDR3 loop is CASSLSGGRFGETQYF. CDR3 nucleotide sequence: TGTGCCAGCAGCTTATCCGGGGGGCGTTTTGGAGAGACCCAGTACTTC.

This chain uses TRBV2 with TRBJ1-1, with 7 bases lining up with TRBD1. This CDR3 is 14 amino acids long. Germline CDR1 SNHLY, CDR2 FYNNEI. Losses at the gene ends were 3 bases for V and 3 bases for J; bases not matched to a gene: 4. CDR3 nucleotide sequence: TGTGCCAGCAGTGACCGAACAGGGGACACTGAAGCTTTCTTT. It encodes CASSDRTGDTEAFF.

The V call is TRBV5-6, the J call TRBJ2-4; TRBD1 might be the D (6 bases). The CDR3 runs 14 residues. Germline CDR1 SGHDT, CDR2 YYEEEE. V was trimmed by 4 bases and J by 2 bases, leaving 10 bases between them. CDR3 coding DNA: TGTGCCAGCAGCGTAGGGGGAACCAAAAACATTCAGTACTTC. Its translation is CASSVGGTKNIQYF. Together with reference TRBV5-6 and TRBJ2-4, the CDR3 gives the full variable domain: DAGVTQSPTHLIKTRGQQVTLRCSPKSGHDTVSWYQQALGQGPQFIFQYYEEEERQRGNFPDRFSGHQFPNYSSELNVNALLLGDSALYLCASSVGGTKNIQYFGAGTRLSVL.

The chain is built from TRBV11-3 and TRBJ1-6, with D perhaps TRBD1 (6 bases). Per the germline V gene, CDR1 is SGHNT and CDR2 is YENEEA. V was pared by 0 bases and J by 7 bases, with 10 bases between. CDR3 size: 15 residues. The CDR3 loop is CASSLEAGENSPLHF. Here the CDR3 DNA reads TGTGCCAGCAGCTTAGAAGCAGGGGAGAATTCACCCCTCCACTTT.

The CDR3 bases are TGTGCCTCGGGGACCTACGAGCAGTACTTC. Protein product: CASGTYEQYF. J is TRBJ2-7 and V is TRBV30; D is possibly TRBD2 (5 bases). V was cut by 7 bases and J by 2 bases, with 6 bases left in between. Germline lookup yields CDR1 GTSNPN and CDR2 SVGIG (reference sequence). The CDR3 totals 10 residues.